Listed below are T cell receptor beta chains from one sample, sequenced in a study of cytomegalovirus exposure and HLA in healthy donors. Profiling relied on immunoSEQ multiplex PCR, and the TCRdb table lists in-frame clones only, not all of them. There are a few hundred thousand clones in the sample; 70% to 90% occur only once, and 0.75% to 0.85% lies in the top ten. The source material was PBMCs. The receptors derive from a woman aged 18-29 years in good health and CMV-seronegative. Both conserved end residues are part of each CDR3. A D gene is named only where the DNA matches it firmly. For some rows the clone size is stated as once, few or many, or as a class when expanded; others skip it.

>NA|15|TRBJ2-1|TRBV11-2|NA
TGTGCCAGCAGCTTACATCTCCGGGAGAGGAATGAGCAGTTCTTC
CASSLHLRERNEQFF
>NA|19|TRBJ2-7|TRBV10-1|TRBD2
TGCGCCAGCAGTGTGTTATCTCTAGCGGGAGCTTGGAATTCCTACGAGCAGTACTTC
CASSVLSLAGAWNSYEQYF
>NA|14|TRBJ2-2|TRBV9|NA
TGTGCCAGCAGCGCCGATAGCGTCACCGGGGAGCTGTTTTTT
CASSADSVTGELFF
>NA|15|TRBJ1-4|TRBV18|TRBD1
TGTGCCAGCTCACCACCGGTAGAATCAGGGGGAAAACTGTTTTTT
CASSPPVESGGKLFF
>NA|16|TRBJ2-1|TRBV7-8|NA
TGTGCCAGCAGCTACGCCCCGGGTAACTCCTACAATGAGCAGTTCTTC
CASSYAPGNSYNEQFF
>NA|15|TRBJ1-1|TRBV6-1|NA
TGTGCCAGCAGTGACGGGGTGGGTCTGGCCACTGAAGCTTTCTTT
CASSDGVGLATEAFF
>NA|17|TRBJ2-3|TRBV4-2|TRBD2
TGTGCCAGCAGCCAACGGACTAGCGGGGAGGTCTCAGATACGCAGTATTTT
CASSQRTSGEVSDTQYF
>NA|13|TRBJ2-7|TRBV4-3|TRBD2
TGCGCCAGCAGCCCGGGGACTAGCGTCGAGCAGTACTTC
CASSPGTSVEQYF
>NA|13|TRBJ2-7|TRBV19|NA
TGTGCCAGTAGTTCCAGGGGTAGGAACGAGCAGTACTTC
CASSSRGRNEQYF
>NA|14|TRBJ2-7|TRBV18|NA
TGTGCCAGCTCACCACGGGACTCGATCTACGAGCAGTACTTC
CASSPRDSIYEQYF
>NA|16|TRBJ1-3|TRBV25-1|TRBD1
TGTGCCAGCAGTGAATTCACAGGGGCCCCTGGAAACACCATATATTTT
CASSEFTGAPGNTIYF
>NA|13|TRBJ1-4|TRBV29-1|NA
TGCAGCGTTGTTGTGAGGGTAGGGGAAAAACTGTTTTTT
CSVVVRVGEKLFF
>few|11|TRBJ2-7|TRBV6-6|NA
TGTGCCAGCAGCCCCGGGGGTAGGCAGTACTTC
CASSPGGRQYF
>once|14|TRBJ1-1|TRBV4-3|NA
TGCGCCAGCACCCGGGACGGGGGGAACACTGAAGCTTTCTTT
CASTRDGGNTEAFF
>few|13|TRBJ1-2|TRBV5-6|TRBD1
TGTGCCAGCAGCCCCTGGGACAGTGAGGGCTACACCTTC
CASSPWDSEGYTF
>NA|14|TRBJ2-5|TRBV5-1|NA
TGCGCCAGCAGCTTTGGTAACGAGCAAGAGACCCAGTACTTC
CASSFGNEQETQYF
>NA|14|TRBJ2-5|TRBV28|NA
TGTGCCAGCAGTTTCGGAGGGGTACAAGAGACCCAGTACTTC
CASSFGGVQETQYF
>NA|15|TRBJ2-1|TRBV9|NA
TGTGCCAGCAGCCCCGGCCCAGGGTCCTACAATGAGCAGTTCTTC
CASSPGPGSYNEQFF
>few|13|TRBJ1-2|TRBV2|TRBD1
TGTGCCAGCGCCGAGGGGGCATTTGATGGCTACACCTTC
CASAEGAFDGYTF
>NA|15|TRBJ2-2|TRBV5-1|NA
TGCGCCAGCAGATCACAGGGTATCAGCACCGGGGAGCTGTTTTTT
CASRSQGISTGELFF
>NA|15|TRBJ2-7|TRBV5-6|TRBD2
TGTGCCAGCGGGCGGGGAGGGCCAGGAGTAGGAGAGCAGTACTTC
CASGRGGPGVGEQYF
>few|15|TRBJ2-7|TRBV4-3|NA
TGCGCCAGCAGCCAAGTGTACAAGGCGGCCTACGAGCAGTACTTC
CASSQVYKAAYEQYF
>NA|13|TRBJ2-1|TRBV5-1|TRBD2
TGCGCCAGCAGCGCTAGCGGGAGCCATGAGTCCTTCTTC
CASSASGSHESFF
>once|16|TRBJ1-5|TRBV4-1|NA
TGCGCCAGCAGCCAACCGGAGGGTGGGGCAAATCAGCCCCAGCATTTT
CASSQPEGGANQPQHF
>NA|14|TRBJ1-4|TRBV25-1|NA
TGTGCCAGCAGTGCCACGGGGGGCGATGAAAAACTGTTTTTT
CASSATGGDEKLFF
>once|15|TRBJ2-2|TRBV11-3|NA
TGTGCCAGCAGCTTAGATTCAGCAGGGTTCGGGGAGCTGTTTTTT
CASSLDSAGFGELFF
>NA|16|TRBJ2-5|TRBV9|TRBD2
TGTGCCAGCAGCCCCGGGGCTAGCGGGAGGTGGGAGACCCAGTACTTC
CASSPGASGRWETQYF
>once|11|TRBJ2-5|TRBV29-1|NA
TGCAGCGTTGGTCAGCAAGAGACCCAGTACTTC
CSVGQQETQYF
>NA|14|TRBJ1-2|TRBV19|TRBD1
TGTGCCAGTAGACCCCTAGGACAGGGACATGGCTACACCTTC
CASRPLGQGHGYTF
>NA|14|TRBJ2-7|TRBV4-1|NA
TGCGCCAGCAGCCAAGACGAGGGTTTGTACGAGCAGTACTTC
CASSQDEGLYEQYF
>NA|13|TRBJ1-1|TRBV19|NA
TGTGCCAGTAGTCTTCCAGGAAACACTGAAGCTTTCTTT
CASSLPGNTEAFF
>NA|12|TRBJ2-7|TRBV18|NA
TGTGCCAGCTCTCCTCGACGGGGGGAGCAGTACTTC
CASSPRRGEQYF
>once|16|TRBJ2-7|TRBV4-1|TRBD1
TGCGCCAGCAGCCAAGTCGCGGGACAGGGCTTGGGCGAGCAGTACTTC
CASSQVAGQGLGEQYF
>NA|16|TRBJ2-1|TRBV29-1|NA
TGCAGCGTTGAAGATGTCCGACAGGACGCCTACAATGAGCAGTTCTTC
CSVEDVRQDAYNEQFF
>NA|15|TRBJ2-7|TRBV6-5|NA
TGTGCCAGCACCCAACAGGGTATCGCGACCTACGAGCAGTACTTC
CASTQQGIATYEQYF
>NA|13|TRBJ2-1|TRBV9|NA
TGTGCCAGCAGCGTAGCCGATAGCGCAGAGCAGTTCTTC
CASSVADSAEQFF
>NA|14|TRBJ1-4|TRBV6-1|NA
TGTGCCAGCAGTGTACTCTCCTCTAATGAAAAACTGTTTTTT
CASSVLSSNEKLFF
>NA|14|TRBJ2-7|TRBV10-3|TRBD2
TGTGCCATCAGTGTCGAGGGAGGGGTTTACGAGCAGTACTTC
CAISVEGGVYEQYF
>NA|13|TRBJ1-1|TRBV30|TRBD1
TGTGCCTGGAGCCCGACAGGGGGCACTGAAGCTTTCTTT
CAWSPTGGTEAFF
>few|13|TRBJ2-1|TRBV4-3|NA
TGCGCCAGCAGCCCCGGGGACAAATATGAGCAGTTCTTC
CASSPGDKYEQFF
>NA|16|TRBJ2-3|TRBV4-2|TRBD2
TGTGCCAGCAGCCAAGCCCTAGCGGGAGTTGCAGATACGCAGTATTTT
CASSQALAGVADTQYF
>NA|14|TRBJ1-5|TRBV6-5|NA
TGTGCCAGCAGTCCCCACAGGGCTAACCAGCCCCAGCATTTT
CASSPHRANQPQHF
>NA|16|TRBJ2-7|TRBV27|TRBD2
TGTGCCAGCAGTCCCCTGGGGAGCGGGAGAGGTTACGAGCAGTACTTC
CASSPLGSGRGYEQYF
>NA|15|TRBJ2-1|TRBV5-4|TRBD2
TGTGCCAGCAGCTTGAGTAGCGGGGTGTACAATGAGCAGTTCTTC
CASSLSSGVYNEQFF
>NA|15|TRBJ2-7|TRBV25-1|TRBD2
TGTGCCAGCAGTACCACCGGGACTACCACCTACGAGCAGTACTTC
CASSTTGTTTYEQYF
>NA|14|TRBJ1-4|TRBV28|TRBD1
TGTGCCAGCAGTACCCGGGACAGTAATGAAAAACTGTTTTTT
CASSTRDSNEKLFF
>NA|14|TRBJ2-5|TRBV18|NA
TGTGCCAGCTCACCCTCGACTCCCCGGGAGACCCAGTACTTC
CASSPSTPRETQYF
>once|13|TRBJ1-2|TRBV14|NA
TGTGCCAGCAGCCGCGACAGTAACTATGGCTACACCTTC
CASSRDSNYGYTF
>NA|16|TRBJ2-7|TRBV6-5|NA
TGTGCCAGCAGTTACGCGGTGGGGGGGCGAGGGCCCGAGCAGTACTTC
CASSYAVGGRGPEQYF
>NA|17|TRBJ2-1|TRBV27|TRBD1
TGTGCCAGCAGAGACACGAAAAAAGGGTTAGTGAGGGGGCTCGAGTTCTTC
CASRDTKKGLVRGLEFF